A selection of T cell receptor beta chains follows, all from one sample in a study of identical twins. TCRdb used MiXCR to reprocess the 5' RACE reads, holding one entry per CDR3 protein. The repertoire holds 1.5 million to 2 million distinct CDR3 sequences, with under 35% as singletons. Sequencing was done on a sample of cord blood. Receptors were obtained from a newborn girl in good health. Both conserved end residues are part of each CDR3. The D gene is left open where the match is weak. For some rows the clone size is stated as once, few or many, or as a class when expanded; others skip it.

CDR3,DNA,length,D,V,size,J
CASSVAQGNTEAFF,TGTGCCAGCAGCGTAGCACAGGGGAACACTGAAGCTTTCTTT,14,NA,TRBV9,NA,TRBJ1-1
CSVRGLAGVTDTQYF,TGCAGCGTGAGGGGACTAGCGGGAGTCACAGATACGCAGTATTTT,15,TRBD2,TRBV29-1,few,TRBJ2-3
CASSGQTLQYF,TGTGCCAGCAGCGGACAGACCTTGCAGTACTTC,11,NA,TRBV3-1,NA,TRBJ2-7
CAGTSVAGANVLTF,TGTGCCGGAACCAGTGTCGCTGGGGCCAACGTCCTGACTTTC,14,NA,TRBV6-6,few,TRBJ2-6
CAISDPLIAGSSYEQYF,TGTGCCATCAGTGACCCCTTAATCGCAGGGAGCTCCTACGAGCAGTACTTC,17,NA,TRBV10-3,NA,TRBJ2-7
CASSVSGAQADTQYF,TGTGCCAGCAGCGTCTCAGGGGCCCAGGCAGATACGCAGTATTTT,15,NA,TRBV9,few,TRBJ2-3
CVSSLRDTDTQYF,TGTGTCAGCAGCTTGAGAGACACAGATACGCAGTATTTT,13,NA,TRBV7-2,NA,TRBJ2-3
CASSEGARNQPQHF,TGTGCCAGCAGTGAGGGGGCGCGCAATCAGCCCCAGCATTTT,14,NA,TRBV25-1,once,TRBJ1-5
CSARESGQGFQLLYSPLHF,TGCAGTGCTAGAGAGAGTGGACAGGGTTTTCAACTACTCTATTCACCCCTCCACTTT,19,TRBD1,TRBV20-1,few,TRBJ1-6
CASRSPMRNTEAFF,TGTGCCAGCAGATCACCGATGAGGAACACTGAAGCTTTCTTT,14,NA,TRBV27,NA,TRBJ1-1
CASSLALGQGAGDTQYF,TGCGCCAGCAGCTTAGCGCTGGGACAGGGGGCCGGAGATACGCAGTATTTT,17,TRBD1,TRBV5-1,NA,TRBJ2-3
CSVEFSGRPAYEQYF,TGCAGCGTTGAATTTAGCGGGAGACCCGCCTACGAGCAGTACTTC,15,TRBD2,TRBV29-1,many,TRBJ2-7
CASTPSGGANSPLHF,TGTGCCAGCACCCCCAGTGGCGGGGCAAATTCACCCCTCCACTTT,15,NA,TRBV12-3/TRBV12-4,few,TRBJ1-6
CARTGNYGYTF,TGTGCCAGGACAGGGAACTATGGCTACACCTTC,11,TRBD1,TRBV2,few,TRBJ1-2
CASSQDPTSGREQYF,TGTGCCAGCAGCCAAGACCCCACGAGCGGTCGGGAGCAGTACTTC,15,NA,TRBV3-1,few,TRBJ2-5
CASSFPDRATNYGYTF,TGTGCCAGCAGTTTTCCGGACAGGGCTACTAACTATGGCTACACCTTC,16,TRBD1,TRBV28,few,TRBJ1-2
CASGVAGLNTEAFF,TGTGCCAGCGGAGTGGCAGGGCTGAACACTGAAGCTTTCTTT,14,NA,TRBV28,few,TRBJ1-1
CAGSLSTGEKLFF,TGTGCCGGCAGCTTATCGACAGGGGAAAAACTGTTTTTT,13,TRBD1,TRBV11-2,NA,TRBJ1-4
CASSPPRDALYRIYEQYF,TGTGCCAGCAGCCCCCCTCGGGACGCCCTATACCGAATCTACGAGCAGTACTTC,18,NA,TRBV7-2,few,TRBJ2-7
CASSISGSPNEQFF,TGTGCCAGTAGTATTAGCGGGAGCCCCAATGAGCAGTTCTTC,14,TRBD2,TRBV19,few,TRBJ2-1
CAISVNSGRSYNEQYF,TGTGCCATCAGTGTGAATAGCGGGAGAAGTTACAATGAGCAGTACTTC,16,TRBD2,TRBV10-3,NA,TRBJ2-7
CASSFTGGGGEKLFF,TGTGCCAGCAGCTTTACGGGGGGAGGAGGTGAAAAACTGTTTTTT,15,NA,TRBV28,few,TRBJ1-4
CSAQPGHSGNTIYF,TGCAGTGCACAACCGGGACACTCTGGAAACACCATATATTTT,14,NA,TRBV20-1,NA,TRBJ1-3
CASSSGTGRSYEQYF,TGTGCCAGCAGCTCCGGGACAGGTCGCTCCTACGAGCAGTACTTC,15,TRBD1,TRBV11-2,few,TRBJ2-7
CASSQSGGRYQETQYF,TGTGCCAGCAGCCAAAGTGGCGGGCGGTACCAAGAGACCCAGTACTTC,16,NA,TRBV3-1,NA,TRBJ2-5
CASSFWAGAGYEQYF,TGTGCCAGCAGTTTTTGGGCAGGGGCCGGCTACGAGCAGTACTTC,15,NA,TRBV12-3/TRBV12-4,few,TRBJ2-7
CAISSGQGEETQYF,TGTGCCATCAGCTCGGGACAGGGGGAAGAGACCCAGTACTTC,14,TRBD1,TRBV10-3,few,TRBJ2-5
CASSEWRTSGFIRSSYNEQFF,TGTGCCAGCAGTGAATGGAGGACTAGCGGATTCATCCGTAGCTCCTACAATGAGCAGTTCTTC,21,TRBD2,TRBV25-1,many,TRBJ2-1
CSADSGSLGEQFF,TGCAGTGCAGATAGCGGGTCCTTAGGGGAGCAGTTCTTC,13,TRBD2,TRBV20-1,NA,TRBJ2-1
CSAGRGLTGELFF,TGCAGTGCTGGCAGGGGTTTGACCGGGGAGCTGTTTTTT,13,NA,TRBV20-1,NA,TRBJ2-2